The rows below give T cell receptor beta chains drawn from one sample of a study of cytomegalovirus exposure and HLA in healthy donors. Assay used: immunoSEQ multiplex PCR; TCRdb lists only in-frame clones, some missing. The data contain some 100,000 clones, about 79% of them singletons. Sequencing used PBMCs. The receptors derive from a female donor in good health and CMV-seropositive. The CDR3 runs from the conserved cysteine through the conserved F or W. Each record gives: J gene, clone size, D gene, V gene, CDR3 protein, CDR3 DNA. D genes are given only for firm matches. Rows give clone size only sometimes, using once, few, many, or a class for an expanded clone.

>TRBJ2-1|NA|TRBD2|TRBV30
CARTAGGSDEQFF
TGTGCCCGAACAGCGGGAGGGAGCGATGAGCAGTTCTTC
>TRBJ2-7|NA|TRBD1|TRBV7-2
CASSHRGLDYEQYF
TGTGCCAGCAGTCACAGGGGGCTGGACTACGAGCAGTACTTC
>TRBJ2-4|NA|NA|TRBV5-1
CASSFLAAQAKNSQYF
TGCGCCAGCAGCTTTCTGGCAGCCCAGGCCAAAAACAGTCAGTACTTC
>TRBJ1-5|NA|TRBD1|TRBV6-4
CASSAEPHRGRQPQHF
TGTGCCAGCAGTGCCGAACCCCACAGGGGGCGGCAGCCCCAGCATTTT
>TRBJ2-6|once|NA|TRBV27
CASSRGDRSGANGLTF
TGTGCCAGCAGTCGCGGGGACCGCTCTGGGGCCAACGGCCTGACTTTC
>TRBJ1-1|NA|TRBD1|TRBV19
CASSRDRGMAEAFF
TGTGCCAGTAGCCGGGACAGGGGCATGGCTGAAGCTTTCTTT
>TRBJ1-2|NA|TRBD1|TRBV7-2
CASSVDRDYGYTF
TGTGCCAGCAGCGTCGACAGGGACTATGGCTACACCTTC
>TRBJ2-1|NA|TRBD2|TRBV10-1
CASIKGREDEQFF
TGCGCCAGCATAAAGGGGCGGGAGGATGAGCAGTTCTTC
>TRBJ2-7|few|NA|TRBV7-9
CASSTTGEQYF
TGTGCCAGCAGCACTACAGGGGAGCAGTACTTC
>TRBJ2-1|NA|TRBD2|TRBV19
CASSIGIAGTYNEQFF
TGTGCCAGTAGTATCGGGATAGCGGGGACCTACAATGAGCAGTTCTTC
>TRBJ1-1|few|TRBD1|TRBV6-5
CASSLSQGAATEAFF
TGTGCCAGCAGCCTGTCGCAGGGGGCTGCCACTGAAGCTTTCTTT
>TRBJ1-2|NA|NA|TRBV29-1
CSALGHSNYGYTF
TGCAGCGCCCTGGGACACTCTAACTATGGCTACACCTTC
>TRBJ1-6|NA|NA|TRBV7-2
CASSLIGSSYNSPLHF
TGTGCCAGCAGCTTAATAGGGAGCTCCTATAATTCACCCCTCCACTTT
>TRBJ2-3|NA|TRBD2|TRBV5-1
CASSMTSGSAADTQYF
TGCGCCAGCAGCATGACTAGCGGGAGCGCTGCAGATACGCAGTATTTT
>TRBJ1-5|NA|NA|TRBV7-9
CASSLAGGNQPQHF
TGTGCCAGCAGCTTAGCAGGAGGCAATCAGCCCCAGCATTTT
>TRBJ2-2|NA|TRBD1|TRBV9
CASSPRGIPNTGELFF
TGTGCCAGCAGCCCCAGGGGGATCCCGAATACCGGGGAGCTGTTTTTT
>TRBJ2-5|NA|TRBD1|TRBV10-3
CAIRTGVGETQYF
TGTGCCATCAGGACAGGGGTTGGAGAGACCCAGTACTTC
>TRBJ2-1|once|NA|TRBV29-1
CSSGKGSSYNEQFF
TGCAGCAGTGGAAAAGGGAGCTCCTACAATGAGCAGTTCTTC
>TRBJ1-1|once|NA|TRBV29-1
CSVHSPGQNTEAFF
TGCAGCGTGCACAGCCCAGGGCAGAACACTGAAGCTTTCTTT
>TRBJ1-1|NA|NA|TRBV20-1
CSARGTAGTFF
TGCAGTGCTAGAGGGACAGCCGGGACTTTCTTT
>TRBJ2-7|NA|TRBD2|TRBV19
CASSVKTSLDEQYF
TGTGCCAGTAGTGTAAAGACTAGCTTAGACGAGCAGTACTTC
>TRBJ2-7|few|TRBD2|TRBV7-2
CASSLTPGLAVEQYF
TGTGCCAGCAGCTTAACCCCGGGACTAGCGGTCGAGCAGTACTTC